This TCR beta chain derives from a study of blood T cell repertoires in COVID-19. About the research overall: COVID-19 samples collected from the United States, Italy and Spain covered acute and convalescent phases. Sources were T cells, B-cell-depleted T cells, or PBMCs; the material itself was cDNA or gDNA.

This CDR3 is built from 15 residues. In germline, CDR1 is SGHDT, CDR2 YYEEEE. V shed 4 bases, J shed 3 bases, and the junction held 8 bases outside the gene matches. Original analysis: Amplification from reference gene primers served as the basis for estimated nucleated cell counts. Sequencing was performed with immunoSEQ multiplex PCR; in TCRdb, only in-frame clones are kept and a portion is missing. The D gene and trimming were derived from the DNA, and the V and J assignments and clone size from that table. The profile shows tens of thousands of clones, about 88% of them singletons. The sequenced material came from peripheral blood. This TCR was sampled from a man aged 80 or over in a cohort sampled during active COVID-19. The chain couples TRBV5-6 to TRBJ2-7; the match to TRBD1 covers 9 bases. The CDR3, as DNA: TGTGCCAGCAGCAAAACCGGGACAGGGCGCTACGAGCAGTACTTC. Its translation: CASSKTGTGRYEQYF.